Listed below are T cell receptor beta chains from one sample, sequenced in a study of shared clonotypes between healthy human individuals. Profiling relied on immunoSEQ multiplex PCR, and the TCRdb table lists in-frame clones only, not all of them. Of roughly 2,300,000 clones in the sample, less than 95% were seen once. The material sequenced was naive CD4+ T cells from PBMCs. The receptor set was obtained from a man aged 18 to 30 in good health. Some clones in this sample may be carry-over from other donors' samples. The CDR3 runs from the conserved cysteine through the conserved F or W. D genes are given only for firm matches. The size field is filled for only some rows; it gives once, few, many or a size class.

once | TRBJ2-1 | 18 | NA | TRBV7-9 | TGTGCCAGCAGCGTAGCTAGGCCTCCGGGACCAGCAGTCCATGAGCAGTTCTTC | CASSVARPPGPAVHEQFF
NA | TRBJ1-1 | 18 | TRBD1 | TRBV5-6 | TGTGCCGGCAGCTTGCTGGGGGGACAGGGACCTTCGAACACTGAAGCTTTCTTT | CAGSLLGGQGPSNTEAFF
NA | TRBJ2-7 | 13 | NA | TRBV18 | TGTGCCAGCTCACCCCCACCGGGTTTCGAGCAGTACTTC | CASSPPPGFEQYF
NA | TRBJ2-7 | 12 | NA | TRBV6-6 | TGTGGGGTTGGATGGGTTTCGGGGGAGCAGTACTTC | CGVGWVSGEQYF
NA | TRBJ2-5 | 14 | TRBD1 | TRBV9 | TGTGCCAGCAGCGTGGACAGGTACCAAGAGACCCAGTACTTC | CASSVDRYQETQYF
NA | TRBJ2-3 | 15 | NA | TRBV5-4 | TGTGCCAGCAGCTTGAAACTGTCTGGCACAGATACGCAGTATTTT | CASSLKLSGTDTQYF
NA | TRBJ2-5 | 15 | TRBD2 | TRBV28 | TGTGCCAGCAGCTCATCCAGCGGGAGCATTGAGACCCAGTACTTC | CASSSSSGSIETQYF
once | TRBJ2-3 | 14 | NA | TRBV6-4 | TGTGCCAGCAGAACGACCCCTAGCACAGATACGCAGTATTTT | CASRTTPSTDTQYF
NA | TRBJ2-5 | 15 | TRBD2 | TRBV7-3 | TGTGCCAGCAGATTACCTGGACTAGCGAGCCATCTGGAGTACTTC | CASRLPGLASHLEYF
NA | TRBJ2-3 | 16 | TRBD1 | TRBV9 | TGTGCCAGCAGCGTAGCATGGACAGGGGGCGCAGATACGCAGTATTTT | CASSVAWTGGADTQYF
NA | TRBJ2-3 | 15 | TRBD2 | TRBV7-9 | TGTGCCAGCAGCTTAGTAAGCGGGAGATCGGATACGCAGTATTTT | CASSLVSGRSDTQYF
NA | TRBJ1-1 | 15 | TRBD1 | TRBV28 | TGTGCCAGCAGGCTCCTCGGACAGGGGAACACTGAAGCTTTCTTT | CASRLLGQGNTEAFF
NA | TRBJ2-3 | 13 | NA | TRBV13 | TGTGCCAGCAGCGGGAGGGGGTCAGATACGCAGTATTTT | CASSGRGSDTQYF
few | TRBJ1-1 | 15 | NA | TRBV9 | TGTGCCAGCAGCGTAGATGCCGCTGGGGACACTGAAGCTTTCTTT | CASSVDAAGDTEAFF
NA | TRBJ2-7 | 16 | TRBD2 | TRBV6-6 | TGTGCCAGCAGTTACTCACGCGCGGGGGGGCTTTACGAGCAGTACTTC | CASSYSRAGGLYEQYF
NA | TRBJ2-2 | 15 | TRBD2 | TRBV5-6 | TGTGCCAGCAGCTTGGTTGGACTAGCAGCCGGGGAGCTGTTTTTT | CASSLVGLAAGELFF
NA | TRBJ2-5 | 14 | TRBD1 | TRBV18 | TGTGCCAGCTCACCCCCGACAGGGGAAGAGACCCAGTACTTC | CASSPPTGEETQYF
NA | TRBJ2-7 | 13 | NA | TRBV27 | TGTGCCAGCAGTTTAGAGGGTCCCTACGAGCAGTACTTC | CASSLEGPYEQYF
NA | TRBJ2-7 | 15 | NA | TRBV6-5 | TGTGCCAGCAGCCAAAGATACCCGATAACCTACGAGCAGTACTTC | CASSQRYPITYEQYF
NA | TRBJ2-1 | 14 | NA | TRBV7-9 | TGTGCCAGCAGCTCAATAGCGTCGGGGAATGAGCAGTTCTTC | CASSSIASGNEQFF
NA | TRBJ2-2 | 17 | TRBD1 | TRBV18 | TGTGCCACCCGAGGGGGACAGGGGACTTCGAACACCGGGGAGCTGTTTTTT | CATRGGQGTSNTGELFF
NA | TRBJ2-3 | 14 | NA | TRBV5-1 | TGCGCCAGCAGCTTGGGTACAGCGGAAGATACGCAGTATTTT | CASSLGTAEDTQYF
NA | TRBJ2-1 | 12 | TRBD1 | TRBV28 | TGTGCCAGTTCGACAGGGTACAATGAGCAGTTCTTC | CASSTGYNEQFF
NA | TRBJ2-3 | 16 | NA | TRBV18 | TGTGCCAGCTCACCAAGGCGACAGCCCGCGAGGGATACGCAGTATTTT | CASSPRRQPARDTQYF
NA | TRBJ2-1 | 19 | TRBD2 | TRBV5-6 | TGTGCCAGCAGCTTCCGGACTAGCGGGAGGGCGAGCTCCTACAATGAGCAGTTCTTC | CASSFRTSGRASSYNEQFF
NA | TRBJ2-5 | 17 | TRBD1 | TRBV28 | TGTGCCAGCAGTTCGCCGGGACAGACACCGTCCCAAGAGACCCAGTACTTC | CASSSPGQTPSQETQYF
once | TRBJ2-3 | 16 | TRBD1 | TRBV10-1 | TGCGCCAGCAGTGACCCGGGACAGGGGAGCACAGATACGCAGTATTTT | CASSDPGQGSTDTQYF
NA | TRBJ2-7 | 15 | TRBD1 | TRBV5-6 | TGTGCCGGAGGTTCGATGGGGACAGGGACAGTCGAGCAGTACTTC | CAGGSMGTGTVEQYF
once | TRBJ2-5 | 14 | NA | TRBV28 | TGTGCCAGCAGTTTAGGGGGAACGTTGGAGACCCAGTACTTC | CASSLGGTLETQYF
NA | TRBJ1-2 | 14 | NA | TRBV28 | TGTGCCAGCAGTCCCCTCCTAGGGAGCTATGGCTACACCTTC | CASSPLLGSYGYTF
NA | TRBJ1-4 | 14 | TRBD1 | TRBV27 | TGTGCCAGCAGTTTTGCAGGGGGCAATGAAAAACTGTTTTTT | CASSFAGGNEKLFF
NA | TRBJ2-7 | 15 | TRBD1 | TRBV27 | TGTGCCAGCAGTTTAGGGACAGGGTTGACCTACGAGCAGTACTTC | CASSLGTGLTYEQYF
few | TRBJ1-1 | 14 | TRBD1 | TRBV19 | TGTGCCAGTAGTGCAACGGGACAGTGGACTGAAGCTTTCTTT | CASSATGQWTEAFF
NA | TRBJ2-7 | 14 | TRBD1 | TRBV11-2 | TGTGCCAGCAGCCATCCCCAGGGGGTTTACGAGCAGTACTTC | CASSHPQGVYEQYF
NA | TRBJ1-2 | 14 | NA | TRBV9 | TGTGCCAGCAGCCCAGGTAGGGCCTACTATGGCTACACCTTC | CASSPGRAYYGYTF
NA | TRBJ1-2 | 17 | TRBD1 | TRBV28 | TGTGCCAGCAGTTTATGGGCAGGGGGGCCCGATTCCTATGGCTACACCTTC | CASSLWAGGPDSYGYTF
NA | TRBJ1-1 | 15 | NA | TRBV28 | TGTGCCAGCAGTTTAGGGGGGAGGGGAGGAACTGAAGCTTTCTTT | CASSLGGRGGTEAFF
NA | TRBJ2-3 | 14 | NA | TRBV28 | TGTGCCAGCAGTTTAGGAACTAGCATAAATACGCAGTATTTT | CASSLGTSINTQYF
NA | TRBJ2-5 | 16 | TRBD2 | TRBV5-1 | TGCGCCAGCAGCCCCGGGGATCTAGCGGGACAAGAGACCCAGTACTTC | CASSPGDLAGQETQYF
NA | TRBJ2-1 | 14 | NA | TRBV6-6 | TGTGCCACTCAGAGGGGGCGGGACTACAATGAGCAGTTCTTC | CATQRGRDYNEQFF
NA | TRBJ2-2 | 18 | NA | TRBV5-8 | TGTGCCAGCAGCGTCGCGTGGGGCGGAGAAACGAACACCGGGGAGCTGTTTTTT | CASSVAWGGETNTGELFF
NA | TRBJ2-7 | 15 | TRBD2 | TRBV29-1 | TGCAGCGTTGGGCGGACTAGCGGGAGACACTTCGAGCAGTACTTC | CSVGRTSGRHFEQYF
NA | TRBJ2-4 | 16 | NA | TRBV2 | TGTGCCAGCAGCCTGGTAACCCTCGGGGCCAAAAACATTCAGTACTTC | CASSLVTLGAKNIQYF
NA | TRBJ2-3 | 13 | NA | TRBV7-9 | TGTGCCAGCAGCCGCCCGGCCACAGATACGCAGTATTTT | CASSRPATDTQYF